This record looks at one TCR beta chain sequence and its context. Its antigen is not known. This sample was taken from a study of human versus mouse CDR3 diversity and MHC coevolution. Sorting isolated naive CD4 T cells lacking CD45RO and expressing CD62L. Study results and caveats: The lowest clonal inequality scores came from most of the three human donors. Humans had the largest estimated TCR beta repertoire, 1.5 million to 2 million clonotypes. On average, humans showed more CDR3 deletions and insertions than mice.

CDR1 and CDR2 from the germline V gene are SGHDT and YYEEEE. The CDR3 is 14 amino acids. The ends were cut back, 1 base at V and 7 bases at J, with 12 bases in the middle. Method: immunoSEQ multiplex PCR; TCRdb's copy keeps in-frame clones and lacks some. Of about 83,000 clones listed, around 90% are singletons. The V gene is TRBV5-6, the J gene TRBJ1-5, with a weak D call TRBD1 (5 bases). The receptor was derived from a person aged 30 to 69 in good health. Sample: naive CD4+ T cells from blood. The subset: CD45RO-negative CD62L-positive naive CD4 T cells. In nucleotides, the CDR3 is TGTGCCAGCAGCTTGAAAGGGAGGGACCAGCCCCAGCATTTT. As protein: CASSLKGRDQPQHF.